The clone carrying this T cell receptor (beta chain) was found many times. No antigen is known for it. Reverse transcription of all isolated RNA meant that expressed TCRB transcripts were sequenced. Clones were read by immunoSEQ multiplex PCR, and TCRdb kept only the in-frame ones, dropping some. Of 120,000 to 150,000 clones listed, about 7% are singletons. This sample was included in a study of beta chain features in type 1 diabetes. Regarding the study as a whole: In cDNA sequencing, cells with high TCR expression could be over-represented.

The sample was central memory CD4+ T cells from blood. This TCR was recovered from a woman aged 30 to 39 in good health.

This CDR3 reads CASSLLTSGAYEQYF. The CDR3 nucleotides read TGTGCCAGCAGTTTATTGACTAGCGGGGCCTACGAGCAGTACTTC. The chain links TRBV27 to TRBJ2-7; 11 nucleotides match TRBD2. V gave up 1 base and J gave up 2 bases; unmatched junction bases: 1. The CDR3 consists of 15 residues. Germline CDR1 and CDR2: MNHEY and SMNVEV (reference sequence).